Listed here is a single TCR beta chain. This sample was taken from a study of blood T cell repertoires in COVID-19. Study as a whole: Acute and convalescent COVID-19 specimens originated in the United States, Italy and Spain. T cells, B-cell-depleted T cells, or PBMCs supplied cDNA or gDNA.

Source study methods: Researchers report that nucleated cell counts were estimated from reference gene primer amplification. Sequencing was performed with immunoSEQ multiplex PCR; in TCRdb, only in-frame clones are kept and a portion is missing. V, J and clone size reflect that table, while D and trimming were determined from the DNA. The table has about 150,000 clones, 80% seen once; the top ten hold under 0.75%. The CDR3 is made up of 17 amino acids. The chain carries TRBV21-1 and TRBJ2-7; the table's TRBD2 call for D was not verified on the DNA. TRBV21-1 is shown as a pseudogene. This receptor was identified in a man in his 60s with acute or convalescent COVID-19. Sequenced input: peripheral blood. CDR3 protein: CASSPEEGAGGPSEQYF. The CDR3, as DNA: TGTGCCAGCAGCCCAGAAGAGGGCGCGGGAGGGCCTTCCGAGCAGTACTTC.